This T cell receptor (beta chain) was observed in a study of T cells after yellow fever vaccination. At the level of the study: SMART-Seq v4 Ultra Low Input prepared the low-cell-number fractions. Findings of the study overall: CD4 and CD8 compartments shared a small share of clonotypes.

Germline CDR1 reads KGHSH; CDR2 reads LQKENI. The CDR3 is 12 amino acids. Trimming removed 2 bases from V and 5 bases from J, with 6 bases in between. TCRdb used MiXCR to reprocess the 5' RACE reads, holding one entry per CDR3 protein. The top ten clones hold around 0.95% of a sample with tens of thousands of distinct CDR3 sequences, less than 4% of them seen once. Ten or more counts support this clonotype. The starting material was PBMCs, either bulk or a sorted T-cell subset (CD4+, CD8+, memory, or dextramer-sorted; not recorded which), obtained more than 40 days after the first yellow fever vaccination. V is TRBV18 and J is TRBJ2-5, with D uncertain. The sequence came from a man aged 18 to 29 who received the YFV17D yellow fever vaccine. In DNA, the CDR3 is TGTGCCAGCTCACCAATGATCGAGACCCAGTACTTC. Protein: CASSPMIETQYF. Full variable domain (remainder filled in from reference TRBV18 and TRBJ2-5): NAGVMQNPRHLVRRRGQEARLRCSPMKGHSHVYWYRQLPEEGLKFMVYLQKENIIDESGMPKERFSAEFPKEGPSILRIQQVVRGDSAAYFCASSPMIETQYFGPGTRLLVL.